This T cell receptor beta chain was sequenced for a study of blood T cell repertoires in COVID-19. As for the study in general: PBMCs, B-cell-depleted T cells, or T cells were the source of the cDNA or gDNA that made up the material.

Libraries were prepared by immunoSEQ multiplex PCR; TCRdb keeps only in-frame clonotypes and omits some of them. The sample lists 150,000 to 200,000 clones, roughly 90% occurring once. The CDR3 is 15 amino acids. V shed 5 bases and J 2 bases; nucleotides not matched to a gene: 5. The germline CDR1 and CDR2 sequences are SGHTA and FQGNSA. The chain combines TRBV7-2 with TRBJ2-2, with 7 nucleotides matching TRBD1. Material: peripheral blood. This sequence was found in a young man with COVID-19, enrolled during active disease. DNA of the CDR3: TGTGCCAGCAGCCGGGACAGAAGTAACACCGGGGAGCTGTTTTTT. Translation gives CASSRDRSNTGELFF.